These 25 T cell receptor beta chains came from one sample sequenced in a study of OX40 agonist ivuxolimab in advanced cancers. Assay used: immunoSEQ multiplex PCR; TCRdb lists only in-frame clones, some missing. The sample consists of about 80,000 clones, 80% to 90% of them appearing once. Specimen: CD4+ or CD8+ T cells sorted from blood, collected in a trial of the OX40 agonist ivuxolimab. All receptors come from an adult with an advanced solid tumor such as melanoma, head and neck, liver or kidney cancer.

CDR3 sequence: CSVGIYPGSTGGSFYEQYF. CDR3 nucleotide sequence: TGCAGCGTTGGCATCTATCCAGGGTCCACGGGGGGAAGTTTCTACGAGCAGTACTTC. The V gene is TRBV29-1, the J gene TRBJ2-7; 7 bases agree with TRBD2. Trimming removed 4 bases from V and 3 bases from J; junction bases left unmatched: 24. The CDR3 covers 19 residues. The germline V gene encodes CDR1 SQVTM and CDR2 ANQGSEA.

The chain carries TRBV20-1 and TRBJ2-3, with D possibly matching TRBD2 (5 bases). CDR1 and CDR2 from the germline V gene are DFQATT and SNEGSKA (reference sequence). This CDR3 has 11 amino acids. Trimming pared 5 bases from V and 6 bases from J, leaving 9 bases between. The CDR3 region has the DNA TGCAGTGCTTCTAGCCTGGATACGCAGTATTTT. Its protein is CSASSLDTQYF.

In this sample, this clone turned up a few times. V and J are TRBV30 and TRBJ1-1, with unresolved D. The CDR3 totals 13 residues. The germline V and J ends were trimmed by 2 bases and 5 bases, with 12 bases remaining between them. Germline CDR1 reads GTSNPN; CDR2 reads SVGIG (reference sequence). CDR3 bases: TGTGCCTGGAGTCCCTGGGGTCTTACTGAAGCTTTCTTT. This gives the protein CAWSPWGLTEAFF.

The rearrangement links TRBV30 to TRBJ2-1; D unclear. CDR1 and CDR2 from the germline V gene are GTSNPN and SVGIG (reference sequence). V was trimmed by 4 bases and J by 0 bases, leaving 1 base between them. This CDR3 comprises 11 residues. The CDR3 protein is CAWTSYNEQFF. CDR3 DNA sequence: TGTGCCTGGACCTCCTACAATGAGCAGTTCTTC.

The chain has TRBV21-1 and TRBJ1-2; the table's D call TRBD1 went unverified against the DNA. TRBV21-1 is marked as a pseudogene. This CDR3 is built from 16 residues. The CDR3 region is CASSDTGKEANYGYTF. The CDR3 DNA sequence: TGTGCCAGCAGCGATACAGGGAAGGAAGCTAACTATGGCTACACCTTC.

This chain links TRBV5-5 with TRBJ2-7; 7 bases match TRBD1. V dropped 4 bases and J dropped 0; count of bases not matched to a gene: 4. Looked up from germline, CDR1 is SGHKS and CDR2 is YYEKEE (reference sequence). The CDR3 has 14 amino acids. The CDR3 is CASSLGQNSYEQYF. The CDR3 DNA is TGTGCCAGCAGCCTGGGACAGAACTCCTACGAGCAGTACTTC.

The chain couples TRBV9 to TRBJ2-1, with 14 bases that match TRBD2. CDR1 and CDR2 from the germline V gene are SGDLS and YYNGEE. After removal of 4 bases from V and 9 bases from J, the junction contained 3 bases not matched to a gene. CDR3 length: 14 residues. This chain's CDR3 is CASSFGTSGGEQFF. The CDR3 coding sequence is TGTGCCAGCAGCTTTGGGACTAGCGGGGGTGAGCAGTTCTTC.

DNA of the CDR3: TGTGCCAGCAGACAGAGATCCCAGGGGACTGGGGCCAACGTCCTGACTTTC. Translated, it gives CASRQRSQGTGANVLTF. The rearrangement joins TRBV7-2 to TRBJ2-6, with D possibly matching TRBD1 (6 bases). V lost 6 bases to trimming and J lost 2 bases, with 17 bases between them. Per germline, CDR1 SGHTA and CDR2 FQGNSA. The CDR3 runs to 17 residues.

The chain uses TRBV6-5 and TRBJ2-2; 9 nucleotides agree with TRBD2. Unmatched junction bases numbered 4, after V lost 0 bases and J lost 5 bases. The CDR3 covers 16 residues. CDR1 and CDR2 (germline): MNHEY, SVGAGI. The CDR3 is CASSYSGTSRTGELFF. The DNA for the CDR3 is TGTGCCAGCAGTTACTCCGGGACTAGCAGGACCGGGGAGCTGTTTTTT.

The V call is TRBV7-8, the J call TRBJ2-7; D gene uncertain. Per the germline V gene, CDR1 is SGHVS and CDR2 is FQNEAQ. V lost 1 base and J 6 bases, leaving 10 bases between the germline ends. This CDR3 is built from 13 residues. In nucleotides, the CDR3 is TGTGCCAGCAGCTTAGGAGTCCTCTCCGAGCAGTACTTC. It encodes CASSLGVLSEQYF. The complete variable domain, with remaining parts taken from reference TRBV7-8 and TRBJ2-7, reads GAGVSQSPRYKVAKRGQDVALRCDPISGHVSLFWYQQALGQGPEFLTYFQNEAQLDKSGLPSDRFFAERPEGSVSTLKIQRTQQEDSAVYLCASSLGVLSEQYFGPGTRLTVT.

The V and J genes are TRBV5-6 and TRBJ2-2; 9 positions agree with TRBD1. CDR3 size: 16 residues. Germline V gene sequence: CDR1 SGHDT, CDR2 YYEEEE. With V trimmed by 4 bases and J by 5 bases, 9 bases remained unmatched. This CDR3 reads CASSRSTGGITGELFF. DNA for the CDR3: TGTGCCAGCAGCAGATCGACAGGGGGAATAACCGGGGAGCTGTTTTTT.

This CDR3 is CASSPNIGGGSTDTQYF. The CDR3 coding sequence is TGTGCCAGCAGCCCCAATATAGGGGGGGGAAGCACAGATACGCAGTATTTT. The genes are TRBV5-8 and TRBJ2-3; weak D call: TRBD2 (7 bases). Trimming shortened V by 4 bases and J by 0 bases, and 18 bases separated the two germline ends. The CDR3 runs 17 residues. Germline values: CDR1 SGHTS, CDR2 YDEGEE.

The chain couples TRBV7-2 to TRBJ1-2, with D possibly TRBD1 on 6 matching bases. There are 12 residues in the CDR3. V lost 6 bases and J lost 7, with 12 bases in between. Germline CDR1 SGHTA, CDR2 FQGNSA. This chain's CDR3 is CASRYGTLGYTF. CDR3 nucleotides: TGTGCCAGCAGATACGGGACACTTGGCTACACCTTC.

Here the CDR3 DNA reads TGCAGCGTTGGTATCGGTCCGACCGGGGAGCTGTTTTTT. Amino acid sequence: CSVGIGPTGELFF. V is TRBV29-1 and J is TRBJ2-2; no definite D call. Germline V gene sequence: CDR1 SQVTM, CDR2 ANQGSEA. The CDR3 runs 13 residues. V lost 4 bases and J lost 5, with 11 bases in between.

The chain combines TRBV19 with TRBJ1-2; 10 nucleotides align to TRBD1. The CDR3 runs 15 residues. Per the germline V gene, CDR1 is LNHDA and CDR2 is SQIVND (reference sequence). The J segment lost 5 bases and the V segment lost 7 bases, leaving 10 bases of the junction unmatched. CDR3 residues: CASNLGQGLNYGYTF. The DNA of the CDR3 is TGTGCCAGTAACCTGGGACAGGGGCTGAATTATGGCTACACCTTC. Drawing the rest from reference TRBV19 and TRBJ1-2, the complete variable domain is DGGITQSPKYLFRKEGQNVTLSCEQNLNHDAMYWYRQDPGQGLRLIYYSQIVNDFQKGDIAEGYSVSREKKESFPLTVTSAQKNPTAFYLCASNLGQGLNYGYTFGSGTRLTVV.

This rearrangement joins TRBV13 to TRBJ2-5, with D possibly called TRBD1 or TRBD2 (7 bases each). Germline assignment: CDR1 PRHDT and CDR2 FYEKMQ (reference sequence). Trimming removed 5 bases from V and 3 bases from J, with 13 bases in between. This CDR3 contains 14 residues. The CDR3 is CASSQGGLKETQYF. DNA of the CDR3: TGTGCCAGCAGCCAGGGGGGGTTAAAAGAGACCCAGTACTTC. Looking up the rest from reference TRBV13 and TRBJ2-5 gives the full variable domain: AAGVIQSPRHLIKEKRETATLKCYPIPRHDTVYWYQQGPGQDPQFLISFYEKMQSDKGSIPDRFSAQQFSDYHSELNMSSLELGDSALYFCASSQGGLKETQYFGPGTRLLVL.

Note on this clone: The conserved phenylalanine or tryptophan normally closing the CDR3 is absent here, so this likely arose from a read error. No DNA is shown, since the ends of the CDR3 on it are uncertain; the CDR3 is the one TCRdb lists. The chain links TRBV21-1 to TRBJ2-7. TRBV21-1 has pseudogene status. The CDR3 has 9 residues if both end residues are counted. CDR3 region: CASRLESAL.

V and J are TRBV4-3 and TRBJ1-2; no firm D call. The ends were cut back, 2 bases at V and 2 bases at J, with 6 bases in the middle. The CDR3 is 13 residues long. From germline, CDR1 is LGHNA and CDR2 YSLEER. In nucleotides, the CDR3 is TGCGCCAGCAGCCAAACACTAAACTATGGCTACACCTTC. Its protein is CASSQTLNYGYTF.

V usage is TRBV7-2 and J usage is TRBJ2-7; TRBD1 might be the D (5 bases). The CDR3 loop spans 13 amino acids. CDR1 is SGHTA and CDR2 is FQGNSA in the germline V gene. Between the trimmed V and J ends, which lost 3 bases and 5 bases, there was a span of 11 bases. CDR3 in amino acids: CASSFSGSNEQYF. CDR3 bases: TGTGCCAGCAGCTTTTCAGGGTCTAACGAGCAGTACTTC.

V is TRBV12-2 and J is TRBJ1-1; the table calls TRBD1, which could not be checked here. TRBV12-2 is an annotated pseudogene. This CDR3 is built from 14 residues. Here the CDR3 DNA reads TGTGCAAGTCGCGCCCAGGGTACGAACACTGAAGCTTTCTTT. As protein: CASRAQGTNTEAFF.

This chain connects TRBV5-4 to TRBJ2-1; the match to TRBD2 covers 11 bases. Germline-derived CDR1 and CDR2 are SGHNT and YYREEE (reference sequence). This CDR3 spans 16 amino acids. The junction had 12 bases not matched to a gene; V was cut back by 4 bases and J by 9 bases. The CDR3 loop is CASSLLPISGGGEQFF. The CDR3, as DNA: TGTGCCAGCAGCCTGCTTCCCATTAGCGGGGGGGGTGAGCAGTTCTTC.

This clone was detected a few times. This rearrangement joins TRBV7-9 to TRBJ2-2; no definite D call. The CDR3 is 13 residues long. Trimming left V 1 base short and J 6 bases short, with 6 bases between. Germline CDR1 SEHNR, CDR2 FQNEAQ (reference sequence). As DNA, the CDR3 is TGTGCCAGCAGCTTAGGGGTGGCCGGGGAGCTGTTTTTT. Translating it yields CASSLGVAGELFF.

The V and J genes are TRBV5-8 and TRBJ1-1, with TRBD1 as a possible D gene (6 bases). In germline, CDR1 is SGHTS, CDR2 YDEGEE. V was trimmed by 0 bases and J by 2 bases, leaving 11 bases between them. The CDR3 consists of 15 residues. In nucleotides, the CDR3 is TGTGCCAGCAGCTTGGGGGGGACACTTAACACTGAAGCTTTCTTT. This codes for CASSLGGTLNTEAFF.

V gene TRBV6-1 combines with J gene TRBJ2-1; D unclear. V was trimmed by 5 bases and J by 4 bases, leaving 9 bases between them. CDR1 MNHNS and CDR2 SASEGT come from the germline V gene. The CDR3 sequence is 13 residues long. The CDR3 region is CASSSGKYNEQFF. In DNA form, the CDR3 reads TGTGCCAGCAGTTCGGGTAAATACAATGAGCAGTTCTTC.

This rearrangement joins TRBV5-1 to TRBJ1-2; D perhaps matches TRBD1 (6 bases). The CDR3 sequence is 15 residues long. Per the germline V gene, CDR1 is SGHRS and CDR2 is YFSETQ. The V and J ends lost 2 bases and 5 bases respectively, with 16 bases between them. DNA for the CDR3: TGCGCCAGCAGCTTATCCCCCGGACAGAGTTATGGCTACACCTTC. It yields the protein CASSLSPGQSYGYTF.